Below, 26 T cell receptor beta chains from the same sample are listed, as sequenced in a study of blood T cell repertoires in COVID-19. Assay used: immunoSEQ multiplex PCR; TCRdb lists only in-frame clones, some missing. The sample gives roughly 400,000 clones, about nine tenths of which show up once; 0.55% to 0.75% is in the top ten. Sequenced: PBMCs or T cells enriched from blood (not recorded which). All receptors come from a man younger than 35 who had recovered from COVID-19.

CDR3 in amino acids: CASSPSTGNTEAFF. The CDR3, as DNA: TGCGCCAGCAGCCCGAGCACGGGGAACACTGAAGCTTTCTTT. V gene TRBV5-1 combines with J gene TRBJ1-1, with unresolved D. The V end was cut by 4 bases, the J end by 1 base, with 11 bases between. There are 14 residues in the CDR3. CDR1 is SGHRS, CDR2 YFSETQ, per germline.

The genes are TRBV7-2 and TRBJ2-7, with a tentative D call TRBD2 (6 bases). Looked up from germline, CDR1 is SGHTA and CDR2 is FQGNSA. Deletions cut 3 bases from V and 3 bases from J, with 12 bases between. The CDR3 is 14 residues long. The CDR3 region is CASSFGTDHYEQYF. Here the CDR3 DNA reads TGTGCCAGCAGCTTTGGGACTGATCACTACGAGCAGTACTTC.

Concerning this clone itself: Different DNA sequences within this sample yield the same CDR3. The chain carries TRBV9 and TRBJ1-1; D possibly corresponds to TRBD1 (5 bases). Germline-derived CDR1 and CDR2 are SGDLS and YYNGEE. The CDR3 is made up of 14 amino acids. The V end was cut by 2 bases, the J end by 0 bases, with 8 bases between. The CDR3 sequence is CASSVGGMNTEAFF. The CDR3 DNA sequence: TGTGCCAGCAGCGTCGGGGGGATGAACACTGAAGCTTTCTTT.

The chain's CDR3 is CASTPPSAPEGLAFF. CDR3 nucleotide sequence: TGCGCCAGCACCCCCCCCTCAGCACCCGAGGGCCTCGCTTTCTTT. V and J are TRBV5-1 and TRBJ1-1; D ambiguous. The CDR3 has 15 amino acids. V shed 6 bases and J shed 11 bases, with 26 bases lying between them. Germline CDR1 SGHRS, CDR2 YFSETQ.

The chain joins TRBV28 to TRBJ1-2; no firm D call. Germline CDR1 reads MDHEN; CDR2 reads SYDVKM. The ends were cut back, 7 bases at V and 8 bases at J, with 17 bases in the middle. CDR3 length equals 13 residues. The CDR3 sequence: CASIPPAGLGYTF. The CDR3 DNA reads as TGTGCCAGCATCCCTCCTGCGGGTCTGGGCTACACCTTC.

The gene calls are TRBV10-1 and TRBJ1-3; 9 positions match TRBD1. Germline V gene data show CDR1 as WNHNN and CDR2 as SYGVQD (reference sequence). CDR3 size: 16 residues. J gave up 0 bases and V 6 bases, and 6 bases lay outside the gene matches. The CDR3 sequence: CASSSGQGHSGNTIYF. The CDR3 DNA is TGCGCCAGCAGCTCGGGACAGGGTCACTCTGGAAACACCATATATTTT.

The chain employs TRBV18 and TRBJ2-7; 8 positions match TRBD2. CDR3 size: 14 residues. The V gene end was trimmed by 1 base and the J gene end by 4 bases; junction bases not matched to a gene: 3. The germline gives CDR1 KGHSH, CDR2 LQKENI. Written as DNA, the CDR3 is TGTGCCAGCTCACCACGGCGGGGGGAATACGAGCAGTACTTC. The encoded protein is CASSPRRGEYEQYF.

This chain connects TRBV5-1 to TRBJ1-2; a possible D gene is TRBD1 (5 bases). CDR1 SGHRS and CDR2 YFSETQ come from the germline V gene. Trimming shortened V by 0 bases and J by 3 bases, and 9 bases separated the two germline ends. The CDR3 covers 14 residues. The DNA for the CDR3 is TGCGCCAGCAGCTTGGATCCGGGGGACTATGGCTACACCTTC. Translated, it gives CASSLDPGDYGYTF. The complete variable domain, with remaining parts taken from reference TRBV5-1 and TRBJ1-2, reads KAGVTQTPRYLIKTRGQQVTLSCSPISGHRSVSWYQQTPGQGLQFLFEYFSETQRNKGNFPGRFSGRQFSNSRSEMNVSTLELGDSALYLCASSLDPGDYGYTFGSGTRLTVV.

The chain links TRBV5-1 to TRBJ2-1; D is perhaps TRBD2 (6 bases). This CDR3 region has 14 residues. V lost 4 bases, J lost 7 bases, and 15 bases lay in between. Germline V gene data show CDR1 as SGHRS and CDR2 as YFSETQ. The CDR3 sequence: CASSTSTRSNEQFF. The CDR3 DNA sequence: TGCGCCAGCAGCACCTCGACTAGGTCGAATGAGCAGTTCTTC.

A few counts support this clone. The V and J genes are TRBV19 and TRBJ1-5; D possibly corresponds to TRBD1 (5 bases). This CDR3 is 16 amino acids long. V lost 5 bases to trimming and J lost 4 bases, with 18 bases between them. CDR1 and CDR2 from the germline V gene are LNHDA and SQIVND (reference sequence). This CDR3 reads CASSGVGGVENQPQHF. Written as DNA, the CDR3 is TGTGCCAGTAGTGGAGTGGGGGGAGTAGAGAATCAGCCCCAGCATTTT.

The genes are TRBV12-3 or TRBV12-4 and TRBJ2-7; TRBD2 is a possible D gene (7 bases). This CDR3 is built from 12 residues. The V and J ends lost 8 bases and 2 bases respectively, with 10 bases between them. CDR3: CASRGAPYEQYF. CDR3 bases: TGTGCCAGCCGGGGGGCACCCTACGAGCAGTACTTC.

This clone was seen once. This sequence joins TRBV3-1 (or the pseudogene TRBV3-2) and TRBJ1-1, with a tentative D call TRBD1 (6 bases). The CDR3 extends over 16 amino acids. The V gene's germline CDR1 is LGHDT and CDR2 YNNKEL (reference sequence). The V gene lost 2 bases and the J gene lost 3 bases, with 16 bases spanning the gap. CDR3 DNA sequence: TGTGCCAGCAGCCAACATGACCGGACAGTATACACTGAAGCTTTCTTT. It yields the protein CASSQHDRTVYTEAFF.

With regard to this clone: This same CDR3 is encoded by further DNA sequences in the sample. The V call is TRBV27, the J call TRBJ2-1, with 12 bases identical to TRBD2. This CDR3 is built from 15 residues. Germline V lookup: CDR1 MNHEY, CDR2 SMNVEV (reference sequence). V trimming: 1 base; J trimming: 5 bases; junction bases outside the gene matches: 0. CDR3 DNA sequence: TGTGCCAGCAGTTTATGGACTAGCGGGAACAATGAGCAGTTCTTC. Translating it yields CASSLWTSGNNEQFF.

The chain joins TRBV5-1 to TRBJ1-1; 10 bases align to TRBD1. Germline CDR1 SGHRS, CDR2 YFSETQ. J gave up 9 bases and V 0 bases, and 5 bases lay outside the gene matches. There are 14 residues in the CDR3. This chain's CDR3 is CASSLEGQGSKAFF. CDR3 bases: TGCGCCAGCAGCTTGGAGGGACAGGGGTCTAAAGCTTTCTTT.

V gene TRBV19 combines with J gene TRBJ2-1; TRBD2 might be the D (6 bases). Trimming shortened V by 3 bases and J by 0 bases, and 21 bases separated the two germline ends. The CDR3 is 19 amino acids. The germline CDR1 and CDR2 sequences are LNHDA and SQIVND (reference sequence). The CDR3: CASSIDSGLASSSYNEQFF. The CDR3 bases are TGTGCCAGTAGTATTGATTCAGGGCTAGCGTCGAGCTCCTACAATGAGCAGTTCTTC.

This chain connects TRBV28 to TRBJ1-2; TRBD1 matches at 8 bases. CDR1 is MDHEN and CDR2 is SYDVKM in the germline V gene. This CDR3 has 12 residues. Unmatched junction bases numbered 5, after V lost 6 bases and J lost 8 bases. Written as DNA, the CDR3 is TGTGCCAGCAGAAGGACAGGGCTGGGCTACACCTTC. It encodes CASRRTGLGYTF.

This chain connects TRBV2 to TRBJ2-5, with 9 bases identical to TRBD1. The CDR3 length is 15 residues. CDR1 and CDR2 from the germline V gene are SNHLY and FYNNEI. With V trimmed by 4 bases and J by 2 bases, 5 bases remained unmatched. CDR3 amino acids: CASSASGTGQETQYF. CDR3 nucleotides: TGTGCCAGCAGTGCAAGTGGGACAGGGCAAGAGACCCAGTACTTC.

The CDR3: CASSSRRSNQPQHF. In DNA, the CDR3 is TGTGCCAGCAGCTCCCGGAGGAGCAATCAGCCCCAGCATTTT. The chain combines TRBV13 with TRBJ1-5, with D unresolved. Trimming removed 4 bases at V and 1 base at J, with 8 bases between. This CDR3 spans 14 amino acids. Germline values: CDR1 PRHDT, CDR2 FYEKMQ (reference sequence).

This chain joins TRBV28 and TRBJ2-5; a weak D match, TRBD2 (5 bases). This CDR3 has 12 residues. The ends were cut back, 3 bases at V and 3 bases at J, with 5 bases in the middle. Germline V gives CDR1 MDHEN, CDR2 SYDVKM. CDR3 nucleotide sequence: TGTGCCAGCAGTTTCGGGGAAGAGACCCAGTACTTC. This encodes CASSFGEETQYF.

CDR3 in amino acids: CASSPGGLRQHF. The CDR3 nucleotides read TGTGCCAGCAGTCCGGGGGGGCTACGCCAGCATTTT. The rearrangement links TRBV7-9 to TRBJ1-5, with D possibly TRBD1 on 6 matching bases. CDR1 is SEHNR, CDR2 FQNEAQ, per germline (reference sequence). The CDR3 sequence is 12 residues long. V was shortened by 6 bases and J by 12 bases, with 15 bases between the two germline ends.

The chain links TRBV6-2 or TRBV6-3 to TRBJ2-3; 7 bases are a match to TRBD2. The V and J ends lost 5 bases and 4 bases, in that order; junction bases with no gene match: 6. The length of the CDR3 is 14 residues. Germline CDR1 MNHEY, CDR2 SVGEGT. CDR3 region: CASSPGRESDTQYF. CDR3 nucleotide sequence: TGTGCCAGCAGTCCCGGGCGGGAGTCAGATACGCAGTATTTT.

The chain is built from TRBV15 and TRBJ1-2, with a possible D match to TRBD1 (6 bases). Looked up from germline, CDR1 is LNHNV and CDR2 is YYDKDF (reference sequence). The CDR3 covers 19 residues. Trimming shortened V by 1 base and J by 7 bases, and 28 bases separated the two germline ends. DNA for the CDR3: TGTGCCACCAGCAGAGGTAGACAGATGCTGGACAGAAGAGGGGGTGGCTACACCTTC. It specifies CATSRGRQMLDRRGGGYTF.

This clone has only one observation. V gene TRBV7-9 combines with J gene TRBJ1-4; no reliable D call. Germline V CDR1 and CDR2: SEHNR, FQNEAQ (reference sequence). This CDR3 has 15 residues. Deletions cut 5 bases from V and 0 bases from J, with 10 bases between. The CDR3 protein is CASSGEIATNEKLFF. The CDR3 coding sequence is TGTGCCAGCAGCGGGGAGATCGCAACTAATGAAAAACTGTTTTTT.

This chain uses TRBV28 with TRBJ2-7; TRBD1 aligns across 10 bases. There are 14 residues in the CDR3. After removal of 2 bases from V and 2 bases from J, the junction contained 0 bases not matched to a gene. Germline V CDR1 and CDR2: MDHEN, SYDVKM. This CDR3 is CASSLGTGAYEQYF. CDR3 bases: TGTGCCAGCAGTTTAGGGACAGGGGCCTACGAGCAGTACTTC.

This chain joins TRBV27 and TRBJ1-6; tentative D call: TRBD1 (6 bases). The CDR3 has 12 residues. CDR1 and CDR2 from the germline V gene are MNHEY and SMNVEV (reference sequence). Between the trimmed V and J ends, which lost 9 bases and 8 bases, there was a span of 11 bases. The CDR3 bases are TGTGCCAGTACAGGGTGGGATTCACCCCTCCACTTT. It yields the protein CASTGWDSPLHF.

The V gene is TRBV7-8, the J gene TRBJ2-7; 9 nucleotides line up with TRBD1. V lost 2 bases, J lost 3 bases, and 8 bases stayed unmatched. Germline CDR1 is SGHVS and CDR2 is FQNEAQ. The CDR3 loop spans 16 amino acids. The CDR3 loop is CASSLSSGTGFYEQYF. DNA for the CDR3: TGTGCCAGCAGCTTATCCTCCGGGACAGGGTTCTACGAGCAGTACTTC. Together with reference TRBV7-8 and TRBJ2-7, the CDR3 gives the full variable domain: GAGVSQSPRYKVAKRGQDVALRCDPISGHVSLFWYQQALGQGPEFLTYFQNEAQLDKSGLPSDRFFAERPEGSVSTLKIQRTQQEDSAVYLCASSLSSGTGFYEQYFGPGTRLTVT.